This TCR beta chain was sequenced in a study of control samples from healthy donors and cancer patients (dated by TCRdb to 2018 to 2021). The protocol used for the library was the immunoSEQ multiplex PCR assay. In its TCRdb copy, this immuneACCESS table keeps in-frame sequences only and misses some clones. Where compared with another copy, unresolved V genes explain less than half of these, and the others have no known cause. This sample gives about 80,000 clones in total; roughly 89% of them show up just once. The ten largest clones add up to approximately 7.6% of the sample. V loses 6 bases of germline sequence and J loses 5 bases, and the interval between the two ends is 22 bases. Including the terminal cysteine and phenylalanine, the CDR3 comprises 16 residues. Of the read, only the CDR3 DNA is kept; its 48 bases are in frame from base 1. Taken from the germline V gene, the CDR1 and CDR2 loops are SGHVS and FQNEAQ.

This clone occurred a few times. The target of this receptor is not known. Per-base quality was not reported, and no clone a single base away is much larger than it. Other DNA sequences of this sample code for an identical CDR3. The clonotype comes from a woman in her sixties or seventies in good health. The rearranged chain carries TRBV7-8 and TRBJ1-1; D gene: possibly TRBD1, on 6 matching bases. Material: blood. The DNA sequence is as follows: TGTGCCAGCAGGCAAGGGGGAGAGTACGTGTGGACTGAAGCTTTCTTT. Its product reads: CASRQGGEYVWTEAFF. Extended through the reference TRBV7-8 and TRBJ1-1 proteins, this CDR3 yields the full variable domain: GAGVSQSPRYKVAKRGQDVALRCDPISGHVSLFWYQQALGQGPEFLTYFQNEAQLDKSGLPSDRFFAERPEGSVSTLKIQRTQQEDSAVYLCASRQGGEYVWTEAFFGQGTRLTVV.